Listed here is a single T cell receptor beta chain. Its antigen is undetermined. Germline V gives CDR1 WNHNN, CDR2 SYGVQD (reference sequence). This CDR3 is 17 amino acids long. J gave up 3 bases and V 2 bases, and 6 bases lay outside the gene matches. This specimen belongs to a study of T-cell reconstitution after alpha-beta-depleted transplantation in children. Study-wide results and caveats: Expanded graft clones numbering several hundred reportedly gave rise to alpha-beta T cells about two months after transplant.

Preparation of the TCRbeta library was carried out with unique molecular identifiers. In TCRdb, the PCR reads were re-called with MiXCR into one record per CDR3 protein. This sample has about 580,000 distinct CDR3 sequences; roughly 23% occur once, and the top ten carry 13% to 15%. This TCR was recovered from a boy younger than two who had a stem cell transplant for acute myeloid leukemia, so the T cells may come from the graft donor. This sample comprised PBMCs, mostly from graft donor cells, obtained 360 days after TCRalphabeta/CD19-depleted stem cell transplant. The rearrangement uses TRBV10-1 and TRBJ2-1; 11 nucleotides agree with TRBD1. In DNA form, the CDR3 reads TGCGCCAGCAGTGAGCCCGGGACAGGGGGATTCTACAATGAGCAGTTCTTC. Translating gives CASSEPGTGGFYNEQFF.